The clone carrying this T cell receptor (beta chain) was picked up one time. This specimen belongs to a study of control samples from healthy donors and cancer patients. Trimming shortened V by 3 bases and J by 3 bases, and 15 bases separated the two germline ends. This CDR3 is 15 amino acids long. CDR1 SGHVS and CDR2 FQNEAQ come from the germline V gene. Data came from immunoSEQ multiplex PCR; TCRdb stores just in-frame clones and leaves some out. The top ten clones hold nearly 5% of a sample with about 170,000 clones, around 88% of them seen once. The J gene is TRBJ2-7, the V gene TRBV7-8; D may be TRBD2 (6 bases). The TCR sequence derives from a woman aged 30 to 39 in good health. Sequencing was carried out using blood. CDR3 amino acids: CASSFGGTGNYEQYF. Written as DNA, the CDR3 is TGTGCCAGCAGCTTTGGCGGGACGGGTAACTACGAGCAGTACTTC.